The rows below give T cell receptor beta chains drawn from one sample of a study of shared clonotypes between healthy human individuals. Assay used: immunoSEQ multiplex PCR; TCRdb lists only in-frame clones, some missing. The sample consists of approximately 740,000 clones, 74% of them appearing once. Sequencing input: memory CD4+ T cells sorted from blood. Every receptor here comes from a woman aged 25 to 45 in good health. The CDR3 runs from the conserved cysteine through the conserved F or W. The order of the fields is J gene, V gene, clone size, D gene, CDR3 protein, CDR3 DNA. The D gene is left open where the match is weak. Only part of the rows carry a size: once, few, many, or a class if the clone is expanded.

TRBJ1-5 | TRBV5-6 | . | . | CASSLGGRIYSNQPQHF | TGTGCCAGCAGCTTGGGGGGACGGATCTATAGCAATCAGCCCCAGCATTTT
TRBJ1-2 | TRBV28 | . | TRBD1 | CASSFPTGGVYGYTF | TGTGCCAGCAGTTTCCCAACAGGGGGCGTTTATGGCTACACCTTC
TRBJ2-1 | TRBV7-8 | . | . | CASSQGPYNEQFF | TGTGCCAGCAGCCAGGGCCCCTACAATGAGCAGTTCTTC
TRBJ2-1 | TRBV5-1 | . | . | CASSTDSSSYNEQFF | TGCGCCAGCAGCACCGACTCTAGCTCCTACAATGAGCAGTTCTTC
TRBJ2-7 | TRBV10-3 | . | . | CAGGDTYYEQYF | TGTGCCGGAGGGGACACGTACTACGAGCAGTACTTC
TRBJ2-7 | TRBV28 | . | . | CASSLSTSGQYF | TGTGCCAGCAGTTTGTCCACAAGCGGGCAGTACTTC
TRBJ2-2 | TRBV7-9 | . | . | CASSRDSLNTGELFF | TGTGCCAGCAGCCGGGACTCACTCAACACCGGGGAGCTGTTTTTT
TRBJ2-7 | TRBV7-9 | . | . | CASSSTNEQYF | TGTGCCAGCAGCTCCACCAACGAGCAGTACTTC
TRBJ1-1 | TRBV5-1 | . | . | CASSPPTGSNTEAFF | TGCGCCAGCAGCCCACCGACAGGTTCGAACACTGAAGCTTTCTTT
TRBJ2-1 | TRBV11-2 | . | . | CASSLLLYNEQFF | TGTGCCAGCAGCCTCCTCCTATACAATGAGCAGTTCTTC
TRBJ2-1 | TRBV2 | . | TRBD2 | CASSDIAGVDEQFF | TGTGCCAGCAGTGATATAGCGGGAGTTGATGAGCAGTTCTTC
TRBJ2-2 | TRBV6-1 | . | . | CASTQWLLRELFF | TGTGCCAGCACCCAATGGCTGTTAAGGGAGCTGTTTTTT
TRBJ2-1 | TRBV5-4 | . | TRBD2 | CASSYGLAGVFIEQFF | TGTGCCAGCAGCTACGGACTAGCGGGAGTGTTTATTGAGCAGTTCTTC
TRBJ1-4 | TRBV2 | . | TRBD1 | CASSEQGANEKLFF | TGTGCCAGCAGTGAACAGGGGGCGAATGAAAAACTGTTTTTT
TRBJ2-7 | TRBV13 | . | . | CASSLVRPGQYF | TGTGCCAGCAGCTTGGTCAGGCCGGGGCAGTACTTC
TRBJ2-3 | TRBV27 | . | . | CASSFRGQDTQYF | TGTGCCAGCAGTTTCAGGGGTCAAGATACGCAGTATTTT
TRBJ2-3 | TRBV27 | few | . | CASPWGADTQYF | TGTGCCAGCCCTTGGGGGGCAGATACGCAGTATTTT
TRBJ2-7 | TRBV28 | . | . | CASRDRGFSGRRYEQYF | TGTGCCAGCCGGGACAGGGGTTTCAGCGGGAGGCGGTACGAGCAGTACTTC
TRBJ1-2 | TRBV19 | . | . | CASKQGGYGYTF | TGTGCCAGTAAGCAGGGAGGCTATGGCTACACCTTC
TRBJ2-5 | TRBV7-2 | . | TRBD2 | CASSSGSGRFETQYF | TGTGCCAGCAGCTCCGGTAGCGGGAGGTTTGAGACCCAGTACTTC
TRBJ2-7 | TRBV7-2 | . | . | CASSLQRDSYEQYF | TGTGCCAGCAGCCTACAGCGAGATTCCTACGAGCAGTACTTC
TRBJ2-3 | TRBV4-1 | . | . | CASSHPGTSSSTDTQYF | TGCGCCAGCAGCCATCCTGGGACCAGCAGCAGCACAGATACGCAGTATTTT
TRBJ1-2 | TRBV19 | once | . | CASSMVTVNYGYTF | TGTGCCAGTAGTATGGTGACAGTTAACTATGGCTACACCTTC
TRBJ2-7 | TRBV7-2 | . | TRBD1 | CASSLLQGAIGEQYF | TGTGCCAGCAGCTTATTACAGGGGGCGATTGGCGAGCAGTACTTC
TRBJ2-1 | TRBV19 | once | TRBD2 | CASIPSGRRYNEQFF | TGTGCCAGTATTCCTAGCGGGAGGCGCTACAATGAGCAGTTCTTC
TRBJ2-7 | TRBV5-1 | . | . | CASKRDVTYEQYF | TGCGCCAGCAAGAGGGACGTGACCTACGAGCAGTACTTC
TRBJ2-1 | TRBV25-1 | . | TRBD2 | CASSAPGTNNEQFF | TGTGCCAGCAGTGCCCCAGGGACTAACAATGAGCAGTTCTTC
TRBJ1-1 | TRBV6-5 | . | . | CASSYWAAVLGTEAFF | TGTGCCAGCAGTTACTGGGCGGCCGTCTTGGGAACTGAAGCTTTCTTT
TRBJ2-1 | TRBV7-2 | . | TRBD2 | CASSVQRERNEQFF | TGTGCCAGCAGCGTACAGCGGGAGCGCAATGAGCAGTTCTTC
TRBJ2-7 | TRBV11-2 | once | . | CASTTLSSGNEQYF | TGTGCCAGCACCACCCTCTCGTCGGGGAACGAGCAGTACTTC
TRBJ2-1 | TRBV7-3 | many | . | CASSWDSGPYNEQFF | TGTGCCAGCAGCTGGGATAGCGGACCCTACAATGAGCAGTTCTTC
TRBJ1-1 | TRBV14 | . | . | CASTRRMNTEAFF | TGTGCCAGCACCCGACGGATGAACACTGAAGCTTTCTTT
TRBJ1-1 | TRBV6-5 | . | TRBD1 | CASSTGTGKNTEAFF | TGTGCCAGCAGTACTGGGACAGGGAAGAACACTGAAGCTTTCTTT
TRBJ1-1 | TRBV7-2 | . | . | CASSLQGLNTEAFF | TGTGCCAGCAGCTTACAGGGGTTGAACACTGAAGCTTTCTTT
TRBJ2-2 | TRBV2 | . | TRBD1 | CASSEGQGGTGELFF | TGTGCCAGCAGTGAAGGACAGGGGGGCACCGGGGAGCTGTTTTTT
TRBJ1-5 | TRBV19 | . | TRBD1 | CASSIIQGVSQPQHF | TGTGCCAGTAGTATTATTCAGGGGGTTTCACAGCCCCAGCATTTT
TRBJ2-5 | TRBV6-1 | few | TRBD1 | CAGRTGGEETQYF | TGTGCCGGAAGGACAGGGGGCGAAGAGACCCAGTACTTC
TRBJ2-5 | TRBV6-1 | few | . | CASSRSLQETQYF | TGTGCCAGCTCCAGGAGCTTACAAGAGACCCAGTACTTC
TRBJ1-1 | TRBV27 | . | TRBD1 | CASTPTGKNTEAFF | TGTGCCAGCACCCCGACAGGGAAGAACACTGAAGCTTTCTTT
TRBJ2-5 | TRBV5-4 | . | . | CASSLGEETQYF | TGTGCCAGCAGCTTGGGAGAAGAGACCCAGTACTTC
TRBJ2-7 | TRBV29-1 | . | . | CSVENHNKMVNF | TGCAGCGTTGAAAATCATAACAAGATGGTGAACTTC
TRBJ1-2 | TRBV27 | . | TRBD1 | CASRPTGGYYGYTF | TGTGCCAGCAGGCCCACAGGGGGATACTATGGCTACACCTTC
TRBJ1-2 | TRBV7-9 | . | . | CASSLGSGREDGYTF | TGTGCCAGCAGCTTAGGTTCGGGCAGGGAGGATGGCTACACCTTC
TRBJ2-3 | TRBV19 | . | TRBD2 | CASSIAGVITDTQYF | TGTGCCAGTAGCATAGCGGGAGTGATCACAGATACGCAGTATTTT
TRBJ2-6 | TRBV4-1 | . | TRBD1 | CASSQGQFNSGANVLTF | TGCGCCAGCAGCCAGGGACAGTTCAACTCTGGGGCCAACGTCCTGACTTTC
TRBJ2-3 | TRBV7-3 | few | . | CASSHVTDTQYF | TGTGCCAGCAGCCACGTCACAGATACGCAGTATTTT
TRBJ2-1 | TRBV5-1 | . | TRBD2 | CANPNREAHNEQFF | TGCGCCAACCCAAATCGGGAGGCGCACAATGAGCAGTTCTTC
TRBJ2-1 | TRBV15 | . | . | CATSRAVAGYNEQFF | TGTGCCACCAGCAGAGCGGTTGCAGGGTACAATGAGCAGTTCTTC
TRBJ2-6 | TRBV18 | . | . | CASSPLDSGANVLTF | TGTGCCAGCTCACCATTAGACTCTGGGGCCAACGTCCTGACTTTC